This TCR beta chain was sequenced during a study of T cells in Graves' hyperthyroidism and ophthalmopathy (dated by TCRdb to between 2019 and 2020). Regarding the study in general: Peripheral blood samples were taken at the time of initial diagnosis, prior to any treatment. To identify distinguishing TCR V-J signatures, a discovery cohort of about 100 patients was used, comprising 43 with Graves' ophthalmopathy and approximately 57 with stable Graves' hyperthyroidism. An independent validation cohort of about 20 hyperthyroidism patients and 17 patients who later progressed to ophthalmopathy tested prospective prediction of ophthalmopathy. For training and testing, the 110 or so patients in the discovery cohort were randomly divided in a 7:3 ratio. In six Graves' hyperthyroidism patients, the study also compared T-cell repertoires from thyroid tissue with T-cell repertoires from blood. Following sampling, methimazole starting at 30 mg daily was given to hyperthyroidism patients, and high-dose intravenous methylprednisolone was given to ophthalmopathy patients. The paper describes TCR Vbeta CDR3 sequencing of roughly 130 peripheral blood samples, made up of 43 ophthalmopathy patients, 70 to 80 hyperthyroidism patients and roughly 17 progressor patients.

General study outcomes and caveats: In cross-validation, a model built on a 13 V-J signature told ophthalmopathy apart from stable hyperthyroidism with 87.88% sensitivity and 81% to 82% specificity, and in testing the same model reached 80%/75%. No statistical method was used to fix the sample size in advance, and group allocation was not hidden from the investigators. In validation, the model predicted progression to ophthalmopathy with around 71% sensitivity and around 72% specificity, a median of around six months before onset. Most expanded thyroid clonotypes (frequency above 0.001) were also detected in blood, a finding suggesting that blood repertoires may reflect thyroid immune responses.

A patient counted as having stable Graves' hyperthyroidism if no progression to ophthalmopathy occurred over 18 months of follow-up. Hyperthyroidism patients were aged 18 to 65 years and newly diagnosed, with disease duration of less than 2 months. Any patient with an uncontrolled infection, another autoimmune disease, pregnancy or lactation was excluded. Clinical symptoms, serum thyroxine and TRAb, thyroid ultrasound, and orbital computed tomography formed the basis for the diagnoses. Ficoll-Paque density gradient centrifugation was used to isolate PBMCs from around 9.1 ml of fresh peripheral blood. Total RNA was extracted with Trizol reagent, and quality was checked on an Agilent 2100 Bioanalyzer. Amplification of TCR beta CDR3 regions was carried out from RNA transcripts. The TCR CDR3 was subjected to a first round of RT-PCR using the HTBI primer set and the Qiagen OneStep RT-PCR kit. The libraries were constructed in a second round of multiplex PCR and then size-selected and purified. Sequencing of the libraries was done on an Illumina HiSeq2000 using paired-end 100 bp reads. In the original analysis: Raw data were processed with SOAPnuke, discarding reads with adapters, uncalled bases, mean Phred below 15, or no exact constant-primer or identifier match. COPE v1.2.5 was used to merge the high-quality paired reads, and each unique nucleotide sequence was defined as a clonotype. MiTCR v1.1 was used to align the clonotypes against IMGT TRBV, TRBD and TRBJ reference segments. Only V-J combinations with frequency above 0.0001, covering 99% to 99.2% of repertoires, were analysed. The TCS score was defined as F50 (clonal expansion) divided by E x V (chaos), with BLOSUM62-based TCRdist calculated between CDR3 peptides within each V-J. Welch's t-statistics and random forest reduced 514 V-J features to under 15, which were used in a naive Bayes classifier (R e1071). TCRdb applied fastp at Q25 and MiXCR to the public reads, then kept only in-frame beta chains. Rows matching on CDR3 protein sequence are summarized as one entry with the most common DNA and genes. The V and J calls follow TCRdb's processing rather than the paper's. The sample table records about 420,000 distinct CDR3 sequences; about 15% of these occur just once. The top ten hold roughly 13% of the sample.

CDR1 and CDR2, looked up from the germline V gene, are MDHEN and SYDVKM. V is clipped by 7 bases and J by 6 bases, and the sequence between their germline boundaries is 15 bases long. The CDR3 measures 13 amino acids from cysteine to phenylalanine. The entry retains the CDR3 DNA only, 39 bases that are in frame from base 1. On this clonotype: The antigen this receptor binds is unknown. Base qualities are not at hand, and no much larger clone is one base apart.

This clonotype originated in a woman aged 18-35 years with Graves' hyperthyroidism. The rearrangement combines TRBV28 with TRBJ1-2, with TRBD1 tentatively as D gene (6 bases match). The source material was blood. The CDR3 region reads CASTTPGGDGYTF. Read as DNA, the sequence is TGTGCCAGCACTACCCCCGGGGGCGATGGCTACACCTTC.